A selection of T cell receptor beta chains follows, all from one sample in a study of cytomegalovirus exposure and HLA in healthy donors. Using immunoSEQ multiplex PCR, the repertoire was profiled, and TCRdb retains in-frame clones only, with some absent. Here the sample spans roughly 180,000 clones, approximately 84% being singletons. Sequencing input: PBMCs. Receptors originate from a man younger than 35 in good health and CMV-seropositive. Both conserved end residues are part of each CDR3. A D gene is named only where the DNA matches it firmly.

d_gene	v_gene	j_gene	CDR3aa
TRBD2	TRBV5-1	TRBJ2-3	CASSLALAGSTDTQYF
-	TRBV5-4	TRBJ2-5	CASSFWSPGTWIETQYF
TRBD1	TRBV9	TRBJ1-2	CASSQGVGQAVNYGYTF
-	TRBV15	TRBJ1-4	CATSRQRGRNEKLFF
-	TRBV6-5	TRBJ2-7	CASRPLGLDSEQYF
-	TRBV6-4	TRBJ1-3	CASSFGRTSGNTIYF
-	TRBV5-3	TRBJ2-3	CARSLAADTQYF
-	TRBV27	TRBJ2-1	CASSLWNSAGNEQFF
-	TRBV6-5	TRBJ1-5	CASSRGLGNQPQHF
TRBD1	TRBV5-1	TRBJ1-2	CASSLGGGTGINYGYTF
TRBD2	TRBV30	TRBJ2-1	CAWDAGTSGSNEQFF
TRBD2	TRBV7-7	TRBJ2-5	CASSLGSGAPQETQYF
TRBD2	TRBV15	TRBJ2-7	CATSNGLAGGSSYEQYF
-	TRBV28	TRBJ1-4	CASSNTRTGGEKLFF
-	TRBV4-3	TRBJ2-2	CASSQDVQGGTGELFF
TRBD2	TRBV27	TRBJ2-5	CASSLTSGETQYF
TRBD2	TRBV5-1	TRBJ2-2	CASSLGVAGVTGELFF
-	TRBV28	TRBJ2-3	CASSSNLVTDTQYF
-	TRBV6-5	TRBJ1-4	CASSYSGALTNEKLFF
-	TRBV6-4	TRBJ2-6	CASSDSSGSGANVLTF
TRBD2	TRBV30	TRBJ2-3	CAWIGAGGLTDTQYF
-	TRBV19	TRBJ2-7	CASSMGGAAGAYEQYF
TRBD2	TRBV5-1	TRBJ2-1	CASSELAGGVNEQFF
TRBD1	TRBV27	TRBJ1-5	CASRSTGGSNQPQHF
TRBD1	TRBV5-1	TRBJ2-1	CASSSTGGGEQFF
-	TRBV9	TRBJ2-5	CASSASGGSETQYF
-	TRBV5-8	TRBJ1-5	CASSREGLNNQPQHF